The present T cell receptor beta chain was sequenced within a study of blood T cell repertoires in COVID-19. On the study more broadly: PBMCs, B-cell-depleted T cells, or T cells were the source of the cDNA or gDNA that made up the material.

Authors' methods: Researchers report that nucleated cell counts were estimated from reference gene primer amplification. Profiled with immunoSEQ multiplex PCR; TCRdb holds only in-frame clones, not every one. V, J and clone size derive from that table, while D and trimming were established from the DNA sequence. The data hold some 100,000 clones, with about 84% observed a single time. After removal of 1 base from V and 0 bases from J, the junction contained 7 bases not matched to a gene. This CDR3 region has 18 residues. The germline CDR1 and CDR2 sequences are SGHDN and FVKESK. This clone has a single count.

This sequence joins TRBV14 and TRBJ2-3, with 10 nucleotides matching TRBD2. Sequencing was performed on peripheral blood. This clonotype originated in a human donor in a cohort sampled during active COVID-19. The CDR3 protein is CASSQVQRGGLSTDTQYF. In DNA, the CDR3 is TGTGCCAGCAGCCAAGTCCAGCGGGGGGGCCTAAGCACAGATACGCAGTATTTT.